This TCR beta chain appears in the sequencing data of a study of cytomegalovirus exposure and HLA in healthy donors. This CDR3 region has 12 residues. V lost 7 bases and J lost 2, with 9 bases in between. The germline gives CDR1 SQVTM, CDR2 ANQGSEA. The donors comprised healthy bone marrow donors. Study-level results: A later analysis showed TCR association rates differing by HLA locus, peaking at DRB1 and lowest at HLA-C. Usually a TCR sequence was rare, but some public TCRs were found in many donors. There were several of the most significant clusters that appeared linked to common viral pathogens in a later analysis.

This clone has a single count. Its antigen is still unknown. The PCR used 60 Vbeta and 13 Jbeta primers. Clones were read by immunoSEQ multiplex PCR, and TCRdb kept only the in-frame ones, dropping some. The table includes fewer than 200,000 clones, roughly 81% detected once. This receptor was identified in a young woman in good health and CMV-seropositive. Material: PBMCs. The genes are TRBV29-1 and TRBJ2-1; D possibly corresponds to TRBD1 (6 bases). CDR3 residues: CSAGQTYNEQFF. In DNA form, the CDR3 reads TGCAGCGCCGGACAGACCTACAATGAGCAGTTCTTC.